The present TCR beta chain was sequenced within a study of monozygotic twins with inflammatory bowel disease. No DNA is given; TCRdb re-called the 5' RACE reads and lists each CDR3 protein once. This sample's table has about 300,000 distinct CDR3 sequences. Study-level findings and limits: Twins with IBD were found to have lower TCRbeta diversity (inverse Simpson) than healthy co-twins. No one strong IBD-associated signal or clonotype was supported. In patient repertoires, differing immunosuppressive treatments may have added some variability. No distinction between different T cell subtypes was possible.

On this clonotype itself: The antigen remains unidentified.

This CDR3 comprises 16 residues. In germline, CDR1 is SGHAT, CDR2 FQNNGV. The gene calls are TRBV11-2 and TRBJ2-1; TCRdb's D call, TRBD2, is unchecked because there is no DNA. The source is a human donor with ulcerative colitis or Crohn's disease, or a healthy co-twin of an affected twin (not recorded which). Sequenced: blood. CDR3: CASSLLAISSYNEQFF.